This is a list of T cell receptor beta chains from one sample in a study of monozygotic twins with inflammatory bowel disease. TCRdb re-called the 5' RACE reads; every CDR3 protein appears as one record, without DNA. The data include tens of thousands of distinct CDR3 sequences; the top ten clones carry about 8%. Sequenced input: blood. These receptors all stem from a human donor with ulcerative colitis or Crohn's disease, or a healthy co-twin of an affected twin (not recorded which). CDR3s include the opening cysteine and the closing phenylalanine or tryptophan.

j_gene,v_gene,CDR3aa
TRBJ2-5,TRBV12-3/TRBV12-4,CASSFGRETQYF
TRBJ1-6,TRBV6-5,CASSYSGTGDSPLHF
TRBJ2-7,TRBV20-1,CSARDGTRSYEQYF
TRBJ2-7,TRBV5-6,CASRQYGSTTYEQYF
TRBJ1-5,TRBV5-5,CASSGTGMRQPQHF
TRBJ1-2,TRBV20-1,CSAPGGQALISYGYTF
TRBJ1-2,TRBV7-2,CASSPVAGGRYYGYTF
TRBJ2-5,TRBV7-9,CASSLVGVRGETQYF
TRBJ2-1,TRBV29-1,CSGRLYNEQFF
TRBJ2-4,TRBV5-1,CASSLEPKNIQYF
TRBJ2-1,TRBV5-1,CASSLDGGSSYNEQFF
TRBJ1-1,TRBV6-2/TRBV6-3,CASSYWETGEAFF
TRBJ2-7,TRBV19,CASSIVGRSTYEQYF
TRBJ1-1,TRBV7-9,CASSLGTGANTEAFF
TRBJ2-5,TRBV7-7,CASSLGWGSRETQYF
TRBJ2-2,TRBV12-3/TRBV12-4,CASTLTSGSNTGELFF
TRBJ1-3,TRBV6-1,CASGELPTRNTIYF
TRBJ1-1,TRBV20-1,CSVGGRQKAFF
TRBJ2-5,TRBV5-1,CASSLAPGLAKETQYF
TRBJ1-2,TRBV5-8,CASSLGGINYGYTF
TRBJ1-4,TRBV20-1,CSARDRNGEKLFF
TRBJ2-1,TRBV12-5,CASGFPPAGGSYNEQFF
TRBJ2-7,TRBV5-1,CASSTRQGAGEQYF
TRBJ2-2,TRBV7-8,CASSLVGPVNTGELFF
TRBJ2-7,TRBV12-3/TRBV12-4,CASSLLASGEQYF
TRBJ2-1,TRBV6-1,CASTRQGYNEQFF
TRBJ1-2,TRBV20-1,CSARGVERTGATPGGYTF
TRBJ2-5,TRBV7-2,CASSLQTGESGETQYF
TRBJ2-3,TRBV24-1,CATMGVSEYTDTQYF
TRBJ1-6,TRBV7-6,CASSPTGASPLHF
TRBJ1-5,TRBV20-1,CSARAAQNDQPQHF
TRBJ2-1,TRBV29-1,CSGSQGTRGYEQFF
TRBJ1-3,TRBV9,CASSVTGASGNTIYF
TRBJ1-2,TRBV18,CASSLDSPGGYGYTF
TRBJ2-1,TRBV11-2,CASSLVSYNEQFF
TRBJ2-1,TRBV20-1,CSAPTGLSYNEQFF
TRBJ1-5,TRBV19,CASRHLWGRGTSGEDNQPQHF
TRBJ2-1,TRBV25-1,CASSEYLAGGHNEQFF
TRBJ2-1,TRBV4-1,CASSQGAASGNEQFF
TRBJ2-3,TRBV12-3/TRBV12-4,CASSPDRPTDTQYF
TRBJ1-2,TRBV5-4,CASSLAADRAVYGYTF
TRBJ1-1,TRBV2,CASRDRGPTEAFF
TRBJ2-3,TRBV7-8,CASSRQGGTDTQYF
TRBJ2-2,TRBV27,CASSFGTPNPGELFF
TRBJ2-3,TRBV11-2,CASSWDVLTDTQYF
TRBJ2-5,TRBV19,CASSIGRDQETQYF
TRBJ1-5,TRBV6-1,CASTKLQGDSNQPQHF
TRBJ1-1,TRBV7-8,CASSSSMGPNTEAFF
TRBJ1-1,TRBV12-3/TRBV12-4,CASRGRTEAFF
TRBJ1-1,TRBV20-1,CSARGPPGRTTEAFF
TRBJ2-3,TRBV18,CASSPPSERDTQYF
TRBJ2-7,TRBV25-1,CASSEFYEQYF
TRBJ1-2,TRBV20-1,CSARDSGRLAYGYTF
TRBJ1-5,TRBV6-1,CASTGQNSRNQPQHF
TRBJ1-2,TRBV20-1,CSADPLRRRGSGGYTF
TRBJ2-3,TRBV7-8,CASSPGSGGGKDTQYF
TRBJ2-7,TRBV20-1,CSAGPEGTYEQYF
TRBJ2-3,TRBV12-3/TRBV12-4,CASRKRGGRPDPQYF
TRBJ2-5,TRBV4-1,CASSQVALAGGRETQYF